This passage covers 25 T cell receptor beta chains from one sample sequenced in a study of OX40 agonist ivuxolimab in advanced cancers. Using immunoSEQ multiplex PCR, the repertoire was profiled, and TCRdb retains in-frame clones only, with some absent. The sample carries around 60,000 clones, 85% to 95% recorded once. Sequenced material: CD4+ or CD8+ T cells sorted from blood, taken in a trial of the OX40 agonist ivuxolimab. The receptors stem from an adult with an advanced solid tumor such as melanoma, head and neck, liver or kidney cancer.

This clone was seen only once. This chain joins TRBV28 and TRBJ2-7, with TRBD2 matching over 11 bases. The ends lost 5 bases at V and 0 bases at J; junction bases unmatched: 6. From germline, CDR1 is MDHEN and CDR2 SYDVKM. This CDR3 comprises 16 residues. CDR3 loop: CASSASGTSGSYEQYF. Here the CDR3 DNA reads TGTGCCAGCAGTGCTTCCGGGACTAGCGGCTCCTACGAGCAGTACTTC.

This chain uses TRBV29-1 with TRBJ2-1, with D possibly TRBD1 on 5 matching bases. The CDR3 sequence is 13 residues long. V shed 2 bases and J shed 8 bases, with 13 bases lying between them. Germline loops: CDR1 SQVTM, CDR2 ANQGSEA. CDR3 residues: CSVELGRGHEQFF. CDR3 nucleotide sequence: TGCAGCGTTGAACTGGGTAGGGGCCATGAGCAGTTCTTC.

The CDR3 bases are TGTGCCAGCAGTTCCCCCGGGGATGGGGCCATCAATGAGCAGTTCTTC. Protein sequence: CASSSPGDGAINEQFF. The chain is built from TRBV28 and TRBJ2-1; D possibly uses TRBD1 or TRBD2 (5 bases each). From germline, CDR1 is MDHEN and CDR2 SYDVKM. The CDR3 is made up of 16 amino acids. Trimming removed 4 bases at V and 6 bases at J, with 19 bases between.

The rearrangement joins TRBV7-9 to TRBJ2-7, with D uncertain. Germline V lookup: CDR1 SEHNR, CDR2 FQNEAQ (reference sequence). V lost 4 bases, J lost 2 bases, and 12 bases lay in between. CDR3 length: 14 residues. In nucleotides, the CDR3 is TGTGCCAGCAGCTCGCCCCCCAAAACCTACGAGCAGTACTTC. Translating it yields CASSSPPKTYEQYF. The whole variable domain, filled in from reference TRBV7-9 and TRBJ2-7, reads DTGVSQNPRHKITKRGQNVTFRCDPISEHNRLYWYRQTLGQGPEFLTYFQNEAQLEKSRLLSDRFSAERPKGSFSTLEIQRTEQGDSAMYLCASSSPPKTYEQYFGPGTRLTVT.

J is TRBJ1-4 and V is TRBV28; D might be TRBD1 (5 bases). In germline, CDR1 is MDHEN, CDR2 SYDVKM. Trimming cost V 6 bases and J 0 bases, with 11 bases left between them. The length of the CDR3 is 15 residues. CDR3 in DNA: TGTGCCAGCAGCCTGACGGGGGCAACTAATGAAAAACTGTTTTTT. This gives the protein CASSLTGATNEKLFF.

This chain joins TRBV5-8 and TRBJ2-7, with TRBD1 as a possible D gene (5 bases). V was shortened by 4 bases and J by 4 bases, with 15 bases between the two germline ends. This CDR3 is 14 amino acids long. The germline gives CDR1 SGHTS, CDR2 YDEGEE. CDR3 in DNA: TGTGCCAGCAGCCTAACACTCAAGGGGTACGAGCAGTACTTC. Translation: CASSLTLKGYEQYF.

V usage is TRBV27 and J usage is TRBJ1-1; D is unresolved. V gave up 11 bases and J gave up 1 base, with 20 bases separating them. The germline V gene has CDR1 MNHEY and CDR2 SMNVEV (reference sequence). CDR3 size: 15 residues. CDR3 region: CASAPGPQPNTEAFF. The CDR3 DNA reads TGTGCCTCAGCTCCAGGACCCCAGCCGAACACTGAAGCTTTCTTT.

V is TRBV11-3 and J is TRBJ1-1; 7 bases align to TRBD1. The trim removed 6 bases at V and 3 bases at J, leaving 7 bases unmatched. The CDR3 length is 14 residues. Germline V gene lookup returns CDR1 SGHNT and CDR2 YENEEA. CDR3: CASSPGQFYTEAFF. In DNA, the CDR3 is TGTGCCAGCAGTCCGGGACAGTTTTACACTGAAGCTTTCTTT. Full variable domain (outside the CDR3, taken from reference TRBV11-3 and TRBJ1-1): EAGVVQSPRYKIIEKKQPVAFWCNPISGHNTLYWYLQNLGQGPELLIRYENEEAVDDSQLPKDRFSAERLKGVDSTLKIQPAELGDSAVYLCASSPGQFYTEAFFGQGTRLTVV.

This chain uses TRBV7-8 with TRBJ2-5, with 11 bases that match TRBD1. Germline CDR1 and CDR2: SGHVS and FQNEAQ. The length of the CDR3 is 17 residues. Trimming removed 5 bases from V and 4 bases from J; junction bases left unmatched: 12. The CDR3 protein is CASSSWDRGKDGETQYF. In nucleotides, the CDR3 is TGTGCCAGCAGCAGCTGGGACAGGGGGAAGGATGGAGAGACCCAGTACTTC.

The gene calls are TRBV9 and TRBJ2-5, with D perhaps TRBD1 (6 bases). Trimming cost V 5 bases and J 5 bases, with 10 bases left between them. The CDR3 consists of 12 residues. The V gene's germline CDR1 is SGDLS and CDR2 YYNGEE. CDR3 DNA sequence: TGTGCCAGCAGGGGGGCCGAGGAGACCCAGTACTTC. This sequence encodes CASRGAEETQYF.

This chain links TRBV28 with TRBJ2-3, with TRBD2 matching 7 bases. Germline CDR1 is MDHEN and CDR2 is SYDVKM. This CDR3 has 16 residues. J gave up 4 bases and V 4 bases, and 11 bases lay outside the gene matches. CDR3 amino acids: CASSSLLAVTPDTQYF. CDR3 DNA: TGTGCCAGCAGTTCGCTCCTAGCGGTTACCCCAGATACGCAGTATTTT.

This sequence joins TRBV30 and TRBJ2-1; 13 bases agree with TRBD2. This CDR3 spans 16 amino acids. V was pared by 3 bases and J by 3 bases, with 5 bases of the junction left unmatched. CDR1 GTSNPN and CDR2 SVGIG come from the germline V gene (reference sequence). CDR3 coding DNA: TGTGCCTGGAGGGGACTAGCGGGAAGATACTACAATGAGCAGTTCTTC. Translating it yields CAWRGLAGRYYNEQFF.

The V and J genes are TRBV9 and TRBJ2-1; 12 bases line up with TRBD2. J lost 7 bases, V lost 0 bases, and 2 bases had no gene match. The CDR3 is made up of 15 amino acids. Germline CDR1 and CDR2: SGDLS and YYNGEE. CDR3 in amino acids: CASSVGLAGGNEQFF. In DNA form, the CDR3 reads TGTGCCAGCAGCGTAGGTCTAGCGGGAGGGAATGAGCAGTTCTTC.

This chain joins TRBV27 and TRBJ1-5; 10 nucleotides align to TRBD1. The CDR3 runs to 17 residues. Germline-derived CDR1 and CDR2 are MNHEY and SMNVEV (reference sequence). The trim removed 2 bases at V and 3 bases at J, leaving 7 bases unmatched. CDR3 coding DNA: TGTGCCAGCAGTTTACAAAGGACAGGGGGTATCAATCAGCCCCAGCATTTT. Its protein is CASSLQRTGGINQPQHF.

This chain connects TRBV6-5 to TRBJ2-7, with no clear D. Germline V gene lookup returns CDR1 MNHEY and CDR2 SVGAGI. Trimming stripped 0 bases from V and 7 bases from J, with 13 bases between. This CDR3 is built from 14 residues. The CDR3 nucleotides read TGTGCCAGCAGTTACTCATTTGAATGGTGGGAGCAGTACTTC. Protein: CASSYSFEWWEQYF.

The V gene is TRBV28, the J gene TRBJ1-3; maybe TRBD1 (5 bases). The CDR3 has 17 residues. From germline, CDR1 is MDHEN and CDR2 SYDVKM. V was clipped by 6 bases and J by 3 bases, with 21 bases between them. DNA for the CDR3: TGTGCCAGCAGCTTTTGGGGGAGGTCAGGAGGTGGAAACACCATATATTTT. This translates into CASSFWGRSGGGNTIYF.

This clone was seen only a few times. The chain combines TRBV7-2 with TRBJ2-7, with a weak D call TRBD2 (6 bases). The CDR3 is made up of 14 amino acids. V dropped 5 bases and J dropped 2 bases, with 13 bases sitting between them. The V gene's germline CDR1 is SGHTA and CDR2 FQGNSA. The CDR3 DNA reads as TGTGCCAGCAGCGGGGGGACGGCTACCTACGAGCAGTACTTC. Translation: CASSGGTATYEQYF.

The chain carries TRBV6-5 and TRBJ1-2; tentatively, D is TRBD1 (5 bases). Germline V gene lookup returns CDR1 MNHEY and CDR2 SVGAGI. The CDR3 runs to 14 residues. V lost 5 bases and J 0 bases, leaving 10 bases between the germline ends. The CDR3 DNA reads as TGTGCCAGCAGTACCCCCAGGGCTAACTATGGCTACACCTTC. This translates into CASSTPRANYGYTF.

The chain recombines TRBV11-2 with TRBJ1-4, with D possibly being TRBD1 (6 bases). Germline V CDR1 and CDR2: SGHAT, FQNNGV. Trimming removed 0 bases at V and 3 bases at J, with 14 bases between. The CDR3 runs to 17 residues. CDR3 protein: CASSLELGALANEKLFF. CDR3 DNA sequence: TGTGCCAGCAGCTTAGAACTGGGGGCGCTTGCTAATGAAAAACTGTTTTTT. Filled out from reference TRBV11-2 and TRBJ1-4, the complete variable domain reads EAGVAQSPRYKIIEKRQSVAFWCNPISGHATLYWYQQILGQGPKLLIQFQNNGVVDDSQLPKDRFSAERLKGVDSTLKIQPAKLEDSAVYLCASSLELGALANEKLFFGSGTQLSVL.

The chain's CDR3 is CASTTNPDRGHEQYF. CDR3 sequence (DNA): TGTGCCAGCACCACAAATCCGGACAGGGGACACGAGCAGTACTTC. The V call is TRBV6-6, the J call TRBJ2-7; 9 bases align to TRBD1. The CDR3 length is 15 residues. Germline CDR1 reads MNHNY; CDR2 reads SVGAGI (reference sequence). Trimming removed 7 bases from V and 5 bases from J; junction bases left unmatched: 12.

The chain uses TRBV6-1 and TRBJ1-1, with no clear D. The ends were cut back, 2 bases at V and 0 bases at J, with 7 bases in the middle. The CDR3 length is 14 residues. In germline, CDR1 is MNHNS, CDR2 SASEGT. The CDR3 loop reads CASSEPGLNTEAFF. CDR3 nucleotide sequence: TGTGCCAGCAGTGAACCCGGTTTGAACACTGAAGCTTTCTTT.

The chain is built from TRBV7-2 and TRBJ2-7, with D possibly being TRBD2 (5 bases). V gave up 5 bases and J gave up 6 bases, with 11 bases separating them. In germline, CDR1 is SGHTA, CDR2 FQGNSA. The CDR3 extends over 12 amino acids. The CDR3 reads CASSPKRSEQYF. CDR3 in DNA: TGTGCCAGCAGCCCCAAGCGGAGCGAGCAGTACTTC.

V is TRBV7-8 and J is TRBJ2-7; possible D gene TRBD2, 6 bases. Looked up from germline, CDR1 is SGHVS and CDR2 is FQNEAQ. The CDR3 spans 14 residues. The ends were cut back, 1 base at V and 2 bases at J, with 9 bases in the middle. CDR3 loop: CASSLGRATYEQYF. CDR3 DNA sequence: TGTGCCAGCAGCTTAGGGAGGGCTACCTACGAGCAGTACTTC.

About this clone itself: A far larger clone is a single base away, which makes a read error likely. The chain links TRBV14 to TRBJ2-2; D unresolved. The germline V gene has CDR1 SGHDN and CDR2 FVKESK. The CDR3 is 12 residues long. Trimming pared 3 bases from V and 4 bases from J, leaving 3 bases between. The CDR3 protein is CASSQTTGELFF. DNA of the CDR3: TGTGCCAGCAGCCAGACCACCGGGGAGCTGTTTTTT.

The chain combines TRBV2 with TRBJ2-2, with TRBD2 identical over 8 bases. V was pared by 11 bases and J by 0 bases, with 11 bases of the junction left unmatched. CDR1 SNHLY and CDR2 FYNNEI come from the germline V gene. The CDR3 is 16 residues long. The CDR3 coding sequence is TGTGCCGGTACTAGCGGTTCCCCCGCGAACACCGGGGAGCTGTTTTTT. Protein sequence: CAGTSGSPANTGELFF.